The 27 T cell receptor beta chains given below trace back to one sample, sequenced in a study of T cell responses to AZD1222 COVID-19 vaccine. The table came from immunoSEQ multiplex PCR; TCRdb's copy has only in-frame clones and leaves some out. The sample has 69,000 or so clones, roughly 85% seen once; the top ten hold 1% to 1.5%. The sequences come from peripheral blood, collected 28 days after the second AZD1222 dose. The receptors shown here come from an adult who received the AZD1222 COVID-19 vaccine.

This clone was counted only a few times. The rearrangement joins TRBV5-1 to TRBJ1-1; D uncertain. The CDR3 consists of 15 residues. V was pared by 0 bases and J by 0 bases, with 9 bases between. Per germline, CDR1 SGHRS and CDR2 YFSETQ. The CDR3 sequence: CASSLADRLNTEAFF. CDR3 bases: TGCGCCAGCAGCTTGGCCGATAGGTTGAACACTGAAGCTTTCTTT.

The chain carries TRBV6-5 and TRBJ1-2, with D uncertain. The CDR3 contains 11 residues. Trimming pared 6 bases from V and 4 bases from J, leaving 6 bases between. CDR1 MNHEY and CDR2 SVGAGI come from the germline V gene. The CDR3 reads CASRAGYGYTF. The CDR3, as DNA: TGTGCCAGCAGGGCAGGCTATGGCTACACCTTC.

The rearrangement uses TRBV5-5 and TRBJ2-1; 12 bases are a match to TRBD2. The V segment lost 1 base and the J segment 7 bases; nucleotides outside the gene matches: 3. The CDR3 runs to 15 residues. Germline CDR1 SGHKS, CDR2 YYEKEE (reference sequence). Here the CDR3 reads CASSLRLAGVNEQFF. In nucleotides, the CDR3 is TGTGCCAGCAGCTTGAGACTAGCGGGAGTTAATGAGCAGTTCTTC.

This chain uses TRBV10-3 with TRBJ2-3, with 8 bases identical to TRBD1. V shed 6 bases, J shed 4 bases, and the junction held 18 bases outside the gene matches. This CDR3 is 18 amino acids long. CDR1 ENHRY and CDR2 SYGVKD come from the germline V gene. The CDR3 sequence: CAISGVGVGQGHADTQYF. Here the CDR3 DNA reads TGTGCCATCAGCGGGGTGGGGGTTGGACAGGGTCATGCAGATACGCAGTATTTT.

This chain connects TRBV6-5 to TRBJ1-3, with 7 positions matching TRBD1. Germline V CDR1 and CDR2: MNHEY, SVGAGI. Trimming took 4 bases from V and 1 from J; bases not matched to a gene: 4. CDR3 length: 15 amino acids. The CDR3 sequence is CASSFDRASGNTIYF. CDR3 nucleotides: TGTGCCAGCAGTTTCGACAGGGCGTCTGGAAACACCATATATTTT.

V usage is TRBV18 and J usage is TRBJ2-1, with unresolved D. The CDR3 totals 14 residues. The ends were cut back, 0 bases at V and 5 bases at J, with 8 bases in the middle. CDR1 is KGHSH and CDR2 is LQKENI in the germline V gene. DNA of the CDR3: TGTGCCAGCTCACCACCGGTAATCCACAATGAGCAGTTCTTC. Encoded protein: CASSPPVIHNEQFF.

The rearrangement links TRBV6-6 to TRBJ2-1; D possibly corresponds to TRBD1 (5 bases). The CDR3 spans 16 residues. Germline CDR1 MNHNY, CDR2 SVGAGI (reference sequence). Trimming shortened V by 5 bases and J by 2 bases, and 16 bases separated the two germline ends. The CDR3 region is CASSPRAPGTYNEQFF. DNA for the CDR3: TGTGCCAGCAGTCCCAGGGCCCCAGGGACCTACAATGAGCAGTTCTTC.

This clone was detected only once. This sequence joins TRBV7-2 and TRBJ1-1; D possibly corresponds to TRBD1 (6 bases). Germline V CDR1 and CDR2: SGHTA, FQGNSA. CDR3 length equals 14 residues. The V end lost 3 bases, the J end lost 1 base, and 9 bases lay between the germline ends. The CDR3 nucleotides are TGTGCCAGCAGCTTGTGGACAGAGAACACTGAAGCTTTCTTT. Its translation: CASSLWTENTEAFF.

The chain joins TRBV6-5 to TRBJ2-3; 7 bases align to TRBD2. The CDR3 runs to 14 residues. The V segment lost 2 bases and the J segment 4 bases; nucleotides outside the gene matches: 3. CDR1 is MNHEY, CDR2 SVGAGI, per germline. CDR3 sequence (DNA): TGTGCCAGCAGTTACGCGGGAGTCGCAGATACGCAGTATTTT. Protein product: CASSYAGVADTQYF.

The chain joins TRBV19 to TRBJ1-5, with 10 bases that match TRBD1. Trimming at V came to 5 bases and at J to 5 bases, leaving 9 bases not matched to a gene. CDR3 size: 16 residues. Looked up from germline, CDR1 is LNHDA and CDR2 is SQIVND (reference sequence). This CDR3 reads CASSPSRGQGDQPQHF. CDR3 in DNA: TGTGCCAGTAGTCCTTCAAGAGGACAGGGGGATCAGCCCCAGCATTTT.

The gene calls are TRBV7-6 and TRBJ2-7; D may be TRBD1 (5 bases). The V end lost 2 bases, the J end lost 2 bases, and 7 bases lay between the germline ends. CDR3 length equals 13 residues. Germline values: CDR1 SGHVS, CDR2 FNYEAQ. The CDR3 reads CASSLTGPYEQYF. The CDR3 DNA reads TGTGCCAGCAGCTTAACAGGACCCTACGAGCAGTACTTC.

CDR3 protein: CASREDKAYEQYF. The DNA of the CDR3 is TGCGCCAGCAGAGAGGACAAGGCCTACGAGCAGTACTTC. The rearrangement links TRBV5-1 to TRBJ2-7; D possibly corresponds to TRBD1 (5 bases). Germline-derived CDR1 and CDR2 are SGHRS and YFSETQ. The germline V and J ends were trimmed by 5 bases and 2 bases, with 11 bases remaining between them. This CDR3 comprises 13 residues.

This rearrangement joins TRBV30 to TRBJ1-1; no clear D gene. V was pared by 4 bases and J by 11 bases, with 17 bases between. CDR1 is GTSNPN and CDR2 is SVGIG in the germline V gene (reference sequence). CDR3 length: 12 amino acids. The CDR3 loop reads CAWNLVSLPAFF. As DNA, the CDR3 is TGTGCCTGGAACTTAGTAAGTCTCCCCGCTTTCTTT.

The chain is built from TRBV6-1 and TRBJ1-6; no reliable D call. The CDR3 extends over 14 amino acids. Trimming removed 3 bases from V and 9 bases from J, with 12 bases in between. CDR1 is MNHNS, CDR2 SASEGT, per germline. Here the CDR3 reads CASSDRWSSSPLHF. DNA for the CDR3: TGTGCCAGCAGTGATCGGTGGAGCAGTTCACCCCTCCACTTT.

The J gene is TRBJ2-7, the V gene TRBV9, with D perhaps matching TRBD1 (6 bases). The CDR3 totals 14 residues. V was clipped by 4 bases and J by 0 bases, with 11 bases between them. CDR1 SGDLS and CDR2 YYNGEE come from the germline V gene. The CDR3 bases are TGTGCCAGCAGCCCCGGGACATCCTCCTACGAGCAGTACTTC. It specifies CASSPGTSSYEQYF. The full variable domain, completed using reference TRBV9 and TRBJ2-7, is DSGVTQTPKHLITATGQRVTLRCSPRSGDLSVYWYQQSLDQGLQFLIQYYNGEERAKGNILERFSAQQFPDLHSELNLSSLELGDSALYFCASSPGTSSYEQYFGPGTRLTVT.

V and J are TRBV18 and TRBJ1-1; D is ambiguous. CDR3 length equals 14 residues. V was shortened by 0 bases and J by 3 bases, with 8 bases between the two germline ends. The germline gives CDR1 KGHSH, CDR2 LQKENI. DNA for the CDR3: TGTGCCAGCTCACCACCGGCAGTCTACACTGAAGCTTTCTTT. Amino acids: CASSPPAVYTEAFF.

This chain connects TRBV7-2 to TRBJ2-1, with D perhaps matching TRBD2 (5 bases). CDR1 and CDR2 from the germline V gene are SGHTA and FQGNSA. V lost 0 bases, J lost 3 bases, and 9 bases lay in between. This CDR3 region has 15 residues. The chain's CDR3 is CASSLAGARYNEQFF. The CDR3 DNA sequence: TGTGCCAGCAGCTTAGCGGGAGCGCGCTACAATGAGCAGTTCTTC.

This rearrangement joins TRBV9 to TRBJ2-1; 9 bases are a match to TRBD2. This CDR3 contains 16 residues. The J segment lost 7 bases and the V segment lost 4 bases, leaving 12 bases of the junction unmatched. Germline assignment: CDR1 SGDLS and CDR2 YYNGEE. The CDR3 DNA is TGTGCCAGCAGCTCGGGGGGCGGGAGGGCCGGTAATGAGCAGTTCTTC. As protein: CASSSGGGRAGNEQFF.

The CDR3 spells CASSNFGQDTGELFF. The CDR3 DNA follows: TGCGCCAGCAGTAATTTCGGACAGGACACCGGGGAGCTGTTTTTT. This rearrangement joins TRBV10-1 to TRBJ2-2, with 7 bases that match TRBD1. With V trimmed by 5 bases and J by 3 bases, 6 bases remained unmatched. This CDR3 is 15 amino acids long. The V gene's germline CDR1 is WNHNN and CDR2 SYGVQD (reference sequence).

The chain carries TRBV30 and TRBJ1-1, with unresolved D. V gave up 8 bases and J gave up 0 bases, with 16 bases separating them. The CDR3 runs 14 residues. Germline V gives CDR1 GTSNPN, CDR2 SVGIG (reference sequence). CDR3 amino acids: CAVGPDGMNTEAFF. The DNA of the CDR3 is TGTGCCGTGGGCCCCGACGGAATGAACACTGAAGCTTTCTTT.

This sequence joins TRBV12-3 or TRBV12-4 and TRBJ1-1, with D possibly being TRBD1 (6 bases). The CDR3 consists of 13 residues. The V gene lost 6 bases and the J gene lost 7 bases, with 15 bases spanning the gap. DNA of the CDR3: TGTGCCAGCAGGTCTAGGGGGACCCGTGAAGCTTTCTTT. It codes for CASRSRGTREAFF.

This rearrangement joins TRBV19 to TRBJ1-5; 9 bases agree with TRBD1. The CDR3 has 18 amino acids. Trimming at V came to 3 bases and at J to 0 bases, leaving 9 bases not matched to a gene. Germline CDR1 LNHDA, CDR2 SQIVND (reference sequence). The CDR3 sequence is CASSILGQGLNSNQPQHF. The DNA for the CDR3 is TGTGCCAGTAGTATCTTGGGACAGGGACTTAATAGCAATCAGCCCCAGCATTTT.

The chain carries TRBV14 and TRBJ2-5; weak D call: TRBD1 (6 bases). The germline V and J ends were trimmed by 5 bases and 5 bases, with 15 bases remaining between them. Germline-derived CDR1 and CDR2 are SGHDN and FVKESK. This CDR3 comprises 14 residues. CDR3 DNA: TGTGCCAGCAGCTCGTTCAGACAGGTGGAGACCCAGTACTTC. This codes for CASSSFRQVETQYF.

The table lists this clone with a count of one. The chain couples TRBV11-2 to TRBJ2-5; 7 bases agree with TRBD1. The germline gives CDR1 SGHAT, CDR2 FQNNGV. The CDR3 is 15 amino acids. The junction had 9 bases not matched to a gene; V was cut back by 5 bases and J by 3 bases. CDR3 DNA: TGTGCCAGCAGCCCTCAAGGGACAGAAAAAGAGACCCAGTACTTC. Amino acids: CASSPQGTEKETQYF. Together with reference TRBV11-2 and TRBJ2-5, the CDR3 gives the full variable domain: EAGVAQSPRYKIIEKRQSVAFWCNPISGHATLYWYQQILGQGPKLLIQFQNNGVVDDSQLPKDRFSAERLKGVDSTLKIQPAKLEDSAVYLCASSPQGTEKETQYFGPGTRLLVL.

V and J are TRBV5-1 and TRBJ2-7; D perhaps matches TRBD2 (5 bases). V lost 4 bases, J lost 0 bases, and 14 bases lay in between. The CDR3 has 15 residues. Germline V gene lookup returns CDR1 SGHRS and CDR2 YFSETQ. The CDR3 DNA sequence: TGCGCCAGCAGCCGTGACGGGATTAGCTCCTACGAGCAGTACTTC. Translation: CASSRDGISSYEQYF.

The chain uses TRBV19 and TRBJ2-3; 8 positions agree with TRBD2. This CDR3 is 17 amino acids long. Germline assignment: CDR1 LNHDA and CDR2 SQIVND (reference sequence). V was pared by 5 bases and J by 2 bases, with 12 bases of the junction left unmatched. CDR3 in DNA: TGTGCCAGTAGTCCCGTTGGAGCGGGGGTAAACACAGATACGCAGTATTTT. This sequence encodes CASSPVGAGVNTDTQYF.

For the CDR3, the DNA is TGTGCCTGGAGTGTAGGGGGCCCCGGGGAGCTGTTTTTT. Protein: CAWSVGGPGELFF. V is TRBV30 and J is TRBJ2-2, with 7 nucleotides matching TRBD1. The germline CDR1 and CDR2 sequences are GTSNPN and SVGIG (reference sequence). V dropped 0 bases and J dropped 6; count of bases not matched to a gene: 1. The CDR3 spans 13 residues.